This TCR beta chain was obtained from a study of T cells after yellow fever vaccination. This clonotype turned up a few times. Researchers made TCR cDNA using 5'RACE template switching, and this step added a universal primer site and UMIs. Via MiXCR, TCRdb re-called the 5' RACE reads, giving one row per CDR3 protein. This table has over 65,000 distinct CDR3 sequences, about 14% appearing once. V lost 3 bases and J 5 bases, leaving 13 bases between the germline ends. The CDR3 consists of 14 residues. Germline V lookup: CDR1 MRHNA, CDR2 SNTAGT. Findings and caveats of the study: Only a small proportion of the clonotypes turned up in both the CD4 and the CD8 compartments, likely arising from convergent recombination. The study re-detected most primary-vaccination clones after the booster (roughly 96% CD4, roughly 90% CD8). Abundant clonotypes from the bulk population could get into FACS-sorted repertoires as contaminants.

The TCR was taken from a man between 18 and 29 years old who received the YFV17D yellow fever vaccine. Material: CD8+ T cells not binding an NS4B(214-222) dextramer, sorted from PBMCs, obtained approximately 20 days after the first yellow fever vaccination. This sequence joins TRBV6-4 and TRBJ1-1; perhaps TRBD1 as D (5 bases). CDR3 nucleotide sequence: TGTGCCAGCAGTGAGTTCGGGGGGGTGACTGAAGCTTTCTTT. The encoded protein is CASSEFGGVTEAFF.